Listed below are T cell receptor beta chains from one sample, sequenced in a study of T cell responses to AZD1222 COVID-19 vaccine. Method: immunoSEQ multiplex PCR; TCRdb's copy keeps in-frame clones and lacks some. This repertoire shows 150,000 to 200,000 clones, 94% found once; its top ten account for roughly 5%. This specimen consisted of peripheral blood, obtained 28 days after the second AZD1222 dose. These TCRs come from an adult who received the AZD1222 COVID-19 vaccine. CDR3s include the opening cysteine and the closing phenylalanine or tryptophan. D genes are given only for firm matches. For some rows the clone size is stated as once, few or many, or as a class when expanded; others skip it.

d_call	clone_size	cdr3_length	v_call	j_call	cdr3_nt	cdr3_aa
TRBD1	.	15	TRBV6-5	TRBJ2-7	TGTGCCAGCAGTACCATAGGCAGGGGGTCGTACGAGCAGTACTTC	CASSTIGRGSYEQYF
.	.	11	TRBV19	TRBJ2-1	TGTGCCAGTAGTTGGGGACATGAGCAGTTCTTC	CASSWGHEQFF
TRBD2	.	16	TRBV5-4	TRBJ2-5	TGTGCCAGCAGCTTGGGGGGACTAGCGGGCTTGGAGACCCAGTACTTC	CASSLGGLAGLETQYF
.	.	11	TRBV11-2	TRBJ2-3	TGTGCCAGCAGCTTCACAGATACGCAGTATTTT	CASSFTDTQYF
.	.	16	TRBV28	TRBJ1-3	TGTGCCAGCAGCCCCTCATCTCTCCTCTCTGGAAACACCATATATTTT	CASSPSSLLSGNTIYF
.	.	13	TRBV2	TRBJ1-5	TGTGCCAGCAGCGACAGAAAAAATCAGCCCCAGCATTTT	CASSDRKNQPQHF
.	.	16	TRBV7-8	TRBJ1-6	TGTGCCAGCAGCCTGGTAGTTAGCTCCTATAATTCACCCCTCCACTTT	CASSLVVSSYNSPLHF
.	.	15	TRBV2	TRBJ1-1	TGTGCCAGCGGGTTAGCGGGAAGTACTAACACTGAAGCTTTCTTT	CASGLAGSTNTEAFF
.	.	16	TRBV18	TRBJ2-1	TGTGCCAGCCTACCTACCGTCCCCCTCACCTACAATGAGCAGTTCTTC	CASLPTVPLTYNEQFF
TRBD1	once	15	TRBV5-6	TRBJ1-2	TGTGCCAGCAGCTTATATTCAGGGGGCAGTATGGGCTACACCTTC	CASSLYSGGSMGYTF
.	.	16	TRBV4-3	TRBJ1-1	TGCGCCAGCAGCCTAACGCCACAGGGACGGAACACTGAAGCTTTCTTT	CASSLTPQGRNTEAFF
.	.	13	TRBV12-3/TRBV12-4	TRBJ2-7	TGTGCCAGCAACGAACCGGGACCGGGCCCGCGGCACTTC	CASNEPGPGPRHF
.	.	15	TRBV4-1	TRBJ2-2	TGCGCCAGCAGCCAGTGGTTCACTAGCCCCGGGGAGCTGTTTTTT	CASSQWFTSPGELFF
.	.	15	TRBV5-1	TRBJ1-2	TGCGCCAGCAGCCCGCGACAGACCTATAACTATGGCTACACCTTC	CASSPRQTYNYGYTF
.	.	13	TRBV6-5	TRBJ2-7	TGTGCCAGCAGTTTGGGCCCTTCCTACGAGCAGTACTTC	CASSLGPSYEQYF
TRBD2	.	20	TRBV4-2	TRBJ2-3	TGTGCCAGCAGCCAACCAACTAGCGGGAGGGCGAGGGGTAGCACAGATACGCAGTATTTT	CASSQPTSGRARGSTDTQYF
.	.	14	TRBV7-2	TRBJ2-7	TGTGCCAGCAGCGAGGCACAGGGATGGTACGAGCAGTACTTC	CASSEAQGWYEQYF
.	.	14	TRBV6-5	TRBJ2-3	TGTGCCAGCAGTTCCCCTTTGGGCGAGGGTACGCAGTATTTT	CASSSPLGEGTQYF
.	.	15	TRBV6-5	TRBJ2-3	TGTGCCAGCAGTTACTTCGCGGCAACGACAGATACGCAGTATTTT	CASSYFAATTDTQYF
TRBD2	.	15	TRBV3-1/TRBV3-2	TRBJ2-5	TGTGCCAGCAGCCAGCTCGCGGGAGGTGGGGAGACCCAGTACTTC	CASSQLAGGGETQYF
.	.	10	TRBV30	TRBJ2-1	TGTGCCGGGGGGTACAATGAGCAGTTCTTC	CAGGYNEQFF
TRBD2	.	16	TRBV9	TRBJ2-2	TGTGCCAGCAGCGCCAGCGGGAGGCTCAACACCGGGGAGCTGTTTTTT	CASSASGRLNTGELFF
TRBD2	.	15	TRBV6-2/TRBV6-3	TRBJ2-7	TGTGCCAGCAGTTTTTTAGCGGGGGGCTCCTACGAGCAGTACTTC	CASSFLAGGSYEQYF
.	.	15	TRBV7-8	TRBJ1-6	TGTGCCAGCAGCCCCTATGCCGGGTTGGGGTCACCCCTCCACTTT	CASSPYAGLGSPLHF
.	.	13	TRBV12-3/TRBV12-4	TRBJ2-7	TGTGCCAGCAGTACCGAGGTGTCCTACGAGCAGTACTTC	CASSTEVSYEQYF
.	.	14	TRBV7-2	TRBJ2-5	TGTGCCAGCAGCTTCCCATTAATCGGAGAGACCCAGTACTTC	CASSFPLIGETQYF
.	.	13	TRBV21-1	TRBJ2-1	TGTGCCAGCAGCAAAGGCCAACCGGATGAGCAGTTCTTC	CASSKGQPDEQFF
.	.	16	TRBV28	TRBJ1-1	TGTGCCAGCATCGGATGGGGGGCAGGAGAGAACACTGAAGCTTTCTTT	CASIGWGAGENTEAFF
.	.	15	TRBV9	TRBJ1-4	TGTGCCAGCAGTCAAAATACAGGGACCAATGAAAAACTGTTTTTT	CASSQNTGTNEKLFF
.	.	13	TRBV28	TRBJ2-1	TGTGCCAGCAGTTTAGGGGGCCCTGGTGAGCAGTTCTTC	CASSLGGPGEQFF